Below, one T cell receptor (beta chain) is given with its context. The sample holds other DNA sequences that translate to the same CDR3. A multiplex PCR was run with 60 Vbeta primers and 13 Jbeta primers. In the source study's methods: Later reanalysis found about 78 million unique TCR beta chains, about 11 million of them shared. Sequenced by immunoSEQ multiplex PCR; TCRdb stores in-frame clones only, minus some. The V and J calls and clone size are taken from that table; D and trimming were inferred from the DNA. The table has roughly 140,000 clones, around 75% seen once. These data come from a study of cytomegalovirus exposure and HLA in healthy donors. Across the whole study: Most donors, 80% to 90% of some 400 genotyped, fell in the Caucasian-associated ancestry cluster.

Germline V gives CDR1 SGDLS, CDR2 YYNGEE. The CDR3 is made up of 14 amino acids. The V end lost 1 base, the J end lost 1 base, and 8 bases lay between the germline ends. The TCR originated in a woman in her twenties or thirties in good health and CMV-seronegative. Material: PBMCs. The chain is built from TRBV9 and TRBJ2-5; perhaps TRBD1 as D (6 bases). Here the CDR3 reads CASSVTGFQETQYF. CDR3 sequence (DNA): TGTGCCAGCAGCGTAACAGGGTTCCAAGAGACCCAGTACTTC.